These T cell receptor beta chains were read from a single sample in a study of OX40 agonist ivuxolimab in advanced cancers. TCRdb's table, derived via immunoSEQ multiplex PCR, lists solely in-frame clones and lacks some. This sample yields tens of thousands of clones, of which approximately 90% are seen a single time; about 0.35% belongs to the top ten. Sequencing used CD4+ or CD8+ T cells sorted from blood, obtained in a trial of the OX40 agonist ivuxolimab. The receptors stem from an adult with an advanced solid tumor such as melanoma, head and neck, liver or kidney cancer. Each CDR3 is given with its conserved first and last residue. The D gene is left open where the match is weak. Expanded clones are given a class, and other clones once, few, many or no size at all.

. | TRBJ2-5 | TRBV29-1 | TRBD2 | TGCAGCTCTCTAGCGGGAGGGTCCCAAGAGACCCAGTACTTC | CSSLAGGSQETQYF
. | TRBJ1-6 | TRBV7-2 | . | TGTGCCAGCAGCCAAGACAGTTTAAATTCACCCCTCCACTTT | CASSQDSLNSPLHF
. | TRBJ2-1 | TRBV7-2 | TRBD1 | TGTGCCAGCAGCTCAAATTTGGCAGGGGGCCGGTATGAGCAGTTCTTC | CASSSNLAGGRYEQFF
. | TRBJ1-4 | TRBV7-8 | TRBD1 | TGTGCCAGCAGCTCCCGCTTGGGACAGGGGTTGGGAAAACTGTTTTTT | CASSSRLGQGLGKLFF
. | TRBJ2-7 | TRBV4-2 | . | TGTGCCAGCAGCCAAGATGCAGGCATAACCTACGAGCAGTACTTC | CASSQDAGITYEQYF
. | TRBJ2-1 | TRBV5-6 | TRBD2 | TGTGCCAGCACTGGACTAGCGGGAGGAAGTGAGCAGTTCTTC | CASTGLAGGSEQFF
. | TRBJ1-1 | TRBV28 | . | TGTGCCAGCAGTTCCCCCCTGGCAGCTGAAGCTTTCTTT | CASSSPLAAEAFF
. | TRBJ2-5 | TRBV7-9 | . | TGTGCCAGCAGCACACAGGCGCTCCATATGGGAGTGAAGTACTTC | CASSTQALHMGVKYF
. | TRBJ2-7 | TRBV29-1 | . | TGCAGCGTGGCTACCCGGACCGCAGCCTACGAGCAGTACTTC | CSVATRTAAYEQYF
once | TRBJ2-3 | TRBV7-2 | . | TGTGCCAGCAGCTTATCCCTAGGGGACTCAGATACGCAGTATTTT | CASSLSLGDSDTQYF
. | TRBJ2-7 | TRBV28 | . | TGTGCCAGCAGTTTAGATGGCCAGGGCGTTCCTCGGTGGGAGCAGTACTTC | CASSLDGQGVPRWEQYF
. | TRBJ2-3 | TRBV7-2 | TRBD2 | TGTGCCAGCAGCTTAGCGTCGGGAGGCCCTCTTGCGTATTTT | CASSLASGGPLAYF
. | TRBJ2-1 | TRBV9 | TRBD2 | TGTGCCAGTTCCGGGACTAGCGGGAGGGAGGTCCGAAAGCAGTTCTTC | CASSGTSGREVRKQFF
. | TRBJ2-7 | TRBV29-1 | TRBD1 | TGCAGCGTTTGGACAGGGGGGGCCTACGAGCAGTACTTC | CSVWTGGAYEQYF
. | TRBJ1-1 | TRBV19 | . | TGTGCCAGTAGGCGGGGAAACACGGCTGAAGCTTTCTTT | CASRRGNTAEAFF
few | TRBJ2-6 | TRBV18 | TRBD2 | TGTGCCAGCTCACCACCGTTTAACCGGGGACTATCTGGGGCCAACGTCCTGACTTTC | CASSPPFNRGLSGANVLTF
. | TRBJ1-1 | TRBV11-2 | . | TGTGCCAGCAGCCGGAGGGGTAACCCTGAAGCTTTCTTT | CASSRRGNPEAFF
. | TRBJ2-4 | TRBV5-8 | . | TGTGCCAGCAGCCCTGGACAGTACCTCTCAAGAAACATTCAGTACTTC | CASSPGQYLSRNIQYF
. | TRBJ2-7 | TRBV20-1 | . | TGCAGTGCCCGCCGCGGCTACGAGCAGTACTTC | CSARRGYEQYF
. | TRBJ2-2 | TRBV7-9 | TRBD1 | TGTGCCAGCAGCTTTTACACCGGGACAGGGGCCGGGGAGCTGTTTTTT | CASSFYTGTGAGELFF
. | TRBJ2-5 | TRBV11-2 | TRBD2 | TGTGCCAGCAGCCCCCGCGGACTAGCGGCCCGGGGGACCCAGTACTTC | CASSPRGLAARGTQYF
. | TRBJ1-2 | TRBV6-6 | . | TGTGCCAGCAGCCTAGACAGGACCTATGGCTACACCTTC | CASSLDRTYGYTF
. | TRBJ1-2 | TRBV7-2 | TRBD1 | TGTGCCAGCAGCTCGGACAGGGGAAAAGTCAATGGCTACACCTTC | CASSSDRGKVNGYTF
. | TRBJ2-7 | TRBV4-3 | TRBD1 | TGCGCCAGCAGCCAAGATTTCCACAGGGGGCGAATATACGAGCAGTACTTC | CASSQDFHRGRIYEQYF
. | TRBJ2-1 | TRBV19 | . | TGTGCCAGTAGTCCGGCAGGACTAACCTACAATGAGCAGTTCTTC | CASSPAGLTYNEQFF
. | TRBJ1-5 | TRBV2 | TRBD1 | TGTGCCAGCAGGGAGACAGGGGGAGGCAATCAGCCCCAGCATTTT | CASRETGGGNQPQHF